Each of the 16 T cell receptor beta chains below was sequenced from the same sample in a study of human thymus T cells. Thymic resections from corrective heart surgery supplied the tissue. The table came from immunoSEQ multiplex PCR; TCRdb's copy has only in-frame clones and leaves some out. The table has 120,000 or so clones, around 94% seen once. Specimen: thymus tissue. Receptors were obtained from a boy under two years old with a congenital heart defect but otherwise immunologically healthy.

The V and J genes are TRBV19 and TRBJ1-6, with TRBD1 as a possible D gene (5 bases). V was clipped by 4 bases and J by 7 bases, with 11 bases between them. Germline CDR1 LNHDA, CDR2 SQIVND (reference sequence). This CDR3 region has 14 residues. CDR3 amino acids: CASSNTTANSPLHF. The CDR3 DNA is TGTGCCAGTAGTAATACGACAGCAAATTCACCCCTCCACTTT.

The rearrangement uses TRBV11-2 and TRBJ1-3, with D tentatively TRBD1 (5 bases). Trimming stripped 4 bases from V and 0 bases from J, with 13 bases between. From germline, CDR1 is SGHAT and CDR2 FQNNGV. The CDR3 consists of 16 residues. The CDR3 DNA reads TGTGCCAGCAGCTCTTCAGAGACAGTCTCTGGAAACACCATATATTTT. Its protein is CASSSSETVSGNTIYF.

This clone was found once. The CDR3 is CASSFPLYNSPLHF. The CDR3, as DNA: TGTGCCAGCAGCTTCCCTCTCTATAATTCACCCCTCCACTTT. The chain links TRBV7-2 to TRBJ1-6; D call uncertain. Germline-derived CDR1 and CDR2 are SGHTA and FQGNSA. The V end lost 3 bases, the J end lost 3 bases, and 6 bases lay between the germline ends. This CDR3 region has 14 residues.

The J gene is TRBJ1-2, the V gene TRBV19; D is perhaps TRBD1 (6 bases). Germline CDR1 is LNHDA and CDR2 is SQIVND (reference sequence). The CDR3 is 16 amino acids. The germline V and J ends were trimmed by 2 bases and 3 bases, with 16 bases remaining between them. This CDR3 is CASSIRTARGDYGYTF. The CDR3, as DNA: TGTGCCAGTAGTATAAGGACAGCCAGGGGTGACTATGGCTACACCTTC.

The rearrangement links TRBV15 to TRBJ2-3; no definite D call. Germline CDR1 reads LNHNV; CDR2 reads YYDKDF (reference sequence). V was clipped by 4 bases and J by 7 bases, with 9 bases between them. The CDR3 runs to 12 residues. This chain's CDR3 is CATSTDDNTQYF. The DNA for the CDR3 is TGTGCCACCAGCACGGACGATAATACGCAGTATTTT.

This clone came up once. The chain employs TRBV27 and TRBJ2-1; D unclear. The V and J ends lost 6 bases and 0 bases respectively, with 12 bases between them. Germline CDR1 MNHEY, CDR2 SMNVEV (reference sequence). The CDR3 is 15 residues long. As DNA, the CDR3 is TGTGCCAGCAGCTCGGGCCTTAGCTCCTACAATGAGCAGTTCTTC. Translation gives CASSSGLSSYNEQFF.

The chain carries TRBV4-1 and TRBJ1-5; maybe TRBD1 (6 bases). The germline V gene has CDR1 MGHRA and CDR2 YSYEKL. The V gene lost 0 bases and the J gene lost 3 bases, with 12 bases spanning the gap. The CDR3 has 16 residues. The CDR3 bases are TGCGCCAGCAGCCAAGACCAAACAGGGAACAATCAGCCCCAGCATTTT. This sequence encodes CASSQDQTGNNQPQHF.

The chain recombines TRBV2 with TRBJ1-1; D is unresolved. This CDR3 region has 14 residues. The V gene lost 5 bases and the J gene lost 5 bases, with 15 bases spanning the gap. Germline CDR1 is SNHLY and CDR2 is FYNNEI. For the CDR3, the DNA is TGTGCCAGCAGTACCTTACGGGGTAGAACTGAAGCTTTCTTT. Protein sequence: CASSTLRGRTEAFF.

The V and J genes are TRBV7-2 and TRBJ2-3; possible D gene TRBD2, 6 bases. Germline CDR1 SGHTA, CDR2 FQGNSA. The CDR3 is 16 residues long. Trimming left V 2 bases short and J 2 bases short, with 14 bases between. CDR3 region: CASSLYTSWNTDTQYF. The CDR3 DNA sequence: TGTGCCAGCAGCTTATATACTAGCTGGAACACAGATACGCAGTATTTT.

The chain employs TRBV7-8 and TRBJ2-1; 8 nucleotides match TRBD2. V lost 5 bases and J lost 6; bases outside the gene matches: 12. There are 16 residues in the CDR3. The V gene's germline CDR1 is SGHVS and CDR2 FQNEAQ. This CDR3 reads CASSPLRLAGPNEQFF. CDR3 sequence (DNA): TGTGCCAGCAGCCCCCTACGGCTAGCGGGCCCCAATGAGCAGTTCTTC.

The chain is built from TRBV28 and TRBJ2-7; maybe TRBD2 (5 bases). The V end lost 3 bases, the J end lost 2 bases, and 11 bases lay between the germline ends. This CDR3 has 14 residues. Germline V gene sequence: CDR1 MDHEN, CDR2 SYDVKM. As DNA, the CDR3 is TGTGCCAGCAGTTTCCACGGGAAGCCCTACGAGCAGTACTTC. It yields the protein CASSFHGKPYEQYF.

The genes are TRBV4-3 and TRBJ2-3; a possible D gene is TRBD2 (6 bases). CDR1 and CDR2 (germline): LGHNA, YSLEER. V dropped 0 bases and J dropped 5 bases, with 12 bases sitting between them. CDR3 size: 15 residues. The chain's CDR3 is CASSQDRLAKDTQYF. The CDR3 bases are TGCGCCAGCAGCCAAGATCGTCTAGCGAAAGATACGCAGTATTTT.

The V and J genes are TRBV5-4 and TRBJ1-4; maybe TRBD1 (6 bases). CDR1 SGHNT and CDR2 YYREEE come from the germline V gene (reference sequence). The CDR3 is 18 residues long. Trimming took 1 base from V and 0 from J, leaving 16 bases between them. The CDR3 loop reads CASSLNLGTPATNEKLFF. As DNA, the CDR3 is TGTGCCAGCAGCTTGAACCTCGGGACACCCGCAACTAATGAAAAACTGTTTTTT.

The chain uses TRBV7-2 and TRBJ1-2; D is possibly TRBD1 (5 bases). With 5 bases removed from V and 8 bases from J, the gap between germline ends came to 18 bases. Germline V gene data show CDR1 as SGHTA and CDR2 as FQGNSA. The CDR3 spans 14 residues. This chain's CDR3 is CASSPYDSGKGYTF. CDR3 nucleotide sequence: TGTGCCAGCAGCCCGTATGACTCAGGGAAAGGCTACACCTTC.

The chain carries TRBV19 and TRBJ2-3; D ambiguous. The germline V gene encodes CDR1 LNHDA and CDR2 SQIVND (reference sequence). Trimming left V 5 bases short and J 4 bases short, with 13 bases between. The CDR3 consists of 14 residues. The DNA for the CDR3 is TGTGCCAGTAGTCCCAGATTACAGCCAGATACGCAGTATTTT. It is translated as CASSPRLQPDTQYF.

The CDR3 protein is CASSQPGEREFFMNTEAFF. The CDR3 DNA reads TGTGCCAGCAGCCAACCGGGGGAGAGGGAATTCTTTATGAACACTGAAGCTTTCTTT. The V gene is TRBV4-2, the J gene TRBJ1-1; weak D call: TRBD1 (5 bases). The V and J ends lost 2 bases and 0 bases respectively, with 22 bases between them. The CDR3 consists of 19 residues. Germline CDR1 is LGHNA and CDR2 is YNFKEQ.